The entry that follows covers one TCR beta chain sequence. This sample is part of a study of blood T cell repertoires in COVID-19. On the study more broadly: PBMCs, B-cell-depleted T cells, or T cells were the source of the cDNA or gDNA that made up the material.

Germline-derived CDR1 and CDR2 are LNHDA and SQIVND (reference sequence). V was pared by 5 bases and J by 2 bases, with 12 bases between. The CDR3 spans 14 residues. Using immunoSEQ multiplex PCR, the repertoire was profiled, and TCRdb retains in-frame clones only, with some absent. Among roughly 410,000 clones, over 75% were seen once, and the ten largest hold approximately 1.5%. V and J are TRBV19 and TRBJ1-2; D gene unclear. This clonotype was sampled from a woman in her 40s with COVID-19, enrolled during active disease. Sequenced material: peripheral blood. The CDR3 sequence is CASSQRGPNYGYTF. The CDR3 DNA is TGTGCCAGTAGTCAACGGGGTCCGAACTATGGCTACACCTTC.